Sequencing of this T cell receptor (beta chain) was carried out in a study of PD-1 blockade in classical Hodgkin lymphoma. Assay: immunoSEQ multiplex PCR; the TCRdb copy retains only in-frame clones and omits some. The sample has some 20,000 clones, roughly 85% seen once. Every patient was affected by relapse after autologous stem cell transplantation, while exposure to brentuximab vedotin was not uniform. On this clone: Its cognate antigen is unknown.

Study-wide results and limits: By C4D1, CD4+ diversity increased significantly, especially in complete responders. The diversity seen at baseline in complete responders resembled that of newly diagnosed patients.

Germline values: CDR1 SGHRS, CDR2 YFSETQ. The CDR3 spans 17 residues. The V and J ends lost 2 bases and 2 bases, in that order; junction bases with no gene match: 7. The specimen comprised peripheral blood mononuclear cells (PBMCs), sampled before the second cycle of nivolumab. This sequence originates from a human donor with classical Hodgkin lymphoma. The rearrangement links TRBV5-1 to TRBJ2-3; 11 nucleotides agree with TRBD2. CDR3 protein: CASSFPGTSGSTDTQYF. DNA for the CDR3: TGCGCCAGCAGCTTCCCCGGGACTAGCGGATCCACAGATACGCAGTATTTT. The complete variable domain, with remaining parts taken from reference TRBV5-1 and TRBJ2-3, reads KAGVTQTPRYLIKTRGQQVTLSCSPISGHRSVSWYQQTPGQGLQFLFEYFSETQRNKGNFPGRFSGRQFSNSRSEMNVSTLELGDSALYLCASSFPGTSGSTDTQYFGPGTRLTVL.